The clone carrying this TCR beta chain was seen a single time. This specimen belongs to a study of cytomegalovirus exposure and HLA in healthy donors. V was shortened by 2 bases and J by 7 bases, with 14 bases between the two germline ends. Germline CDR1 reads MNHEY; CDR2 reads SVGAGI. The CDR3 has 14 residues. The PCR contained 60 Vbeta and 13 Jbeta primers. Measured with immunoSEQ multiplex PCR; TCRdb has only the in-frame clones, and not every one. Among some 180,000 clones, around 80% were seen once, and the ten largest hold 2% to 3%. The chain uses TRBV6-5 and TRBJ1-2; no firm D call. Source material: PBMCs. The receptor was derived from a woman in her 30s in good health and CMV-seropositive. In DNA form, the CDR3 reads TGTGCCAGCAGTTACGCGCAGGCGCCTTTTGGCTACACCTTC. Encoded protein: CASSYAQAPFGYTF.